Below are 30 T cell receptor beta chains sequenced from a single sample in a study of T cell changes during pregnancy in multiple sclerosis. The repertoire was sequenced with immunoSEQ multiplex PCR; TCRdb's copy has only in-frame clones and lacks some. The data show approximately 44,000 clones, with approximately 90% seen just once and over 0.5% held by the top ten. The sequencing here drew on CD4+ T cells from peripheral blood mononuclear cells, taken in the third trimester of pregnancy. These receptors were collected from a female donor with multiple sclerosis, enrolled in a pregnancy study.

The J gene is TRBJ2-2, the V gene TRBV9; D unresolved. The V gene lost 6 bases and the J gene lost 1 base, with 10 bases spanning the gap. There are 14 residues in the CDR3. The germline V gene encodes CDR1 SGDLS and CDR2 YYNGEE. The CDR3: CASNPSGNTGELFF. In DNA form, the CDR3 reads TGTGCCAGCAACCCCTCAGGGAACACCGGGGAGCTGTTTTTT.

The V and J genes are TRBV28 and TRBJ1-3, with D possibly being TRBD1 (6 bases). The CDR3 length is 17 residues. The germline V and J ends were trimmed by 6 bases and 0 bases, with 18 bases remaining between them. Germline V gene data show CDR1 as MDHEN and CDR2 as SYDVKM. In DNA form, the CDR3 reads TGTGCCAGCAGCCGAAGCCAGGGGTTTCTCTCTGGAAACACCATATATTTT. Its protein is CASSRSQGFLSGNTIYF. The entire variable domain, with the rest obtained from reference TRBV28 and TRBJ1-3, is as follows: DVKVTQSSRYLVKRTGEKVFLECVQDMDHENMFWYRQDPGLGLRLIYFSYDVKMKEKGDIPEGYSVSREKKERFSLILESASTNQTSMYLCASSRSQGFLSGNTIYFGEGSWLTVV.

This clone has a single count. V usage is TRBV25-1 and J usage is TRBJ1-2, with D possibly being TRBD1 (5 bases). In germline, CDR1 is MGHDK, CDR2 SYGVNS. V was cut by 3 bases and J by 8 bases, with 22 bases left in between. CDR3 length equals 16 residues. CDR3 bases: TGTGCCAGCAGTGATGCTGGTCTAGGGGTTAGGGCCGGCTACACCTTC. Protein product: CASSDAGLGVRAGYTF.

The chain is built from TRBV5-6 and TRBJ1-3; D not certain. The CDR3 has 15 amino acids. Trimming shortened V by 0 bases and J by 0 bases, and 7 bases separated the two germline ends. The germline V gene encodes CDR1 SGHDT and CDR2 YYEEEE. The CDR3 here is CASSLVVSSGNTIYF. The CDR3 DNA reads as TGTGCCAGCAGCTTGGTCGTGAGCTCTGGAAACACCATATATTTT.

The V call is TRBV5-1, the J call TRBJ2-5, with TRBD1 identical over 8 bases. V lost 0 bases to trimming and J lost 5 bases; unmatched junction nucleotides: 9. This CDR3 is 16 amino acids long. Looked up from germline, CDR1 is SGHRS and CDR2 is YFSETQ. CDR3 in DNA: TGCGCCAGCAGCTTGGTTCCAGGGGGCGTTGGGGAGACCCAGTACTTC. Its translation is CASSLVPGGVGETQYF.

V usage is TRBV7-9 and J usage is TRBJ1-4, with 8 bases fitting TRBD1. This CDR3 has 15 residues. The V gene's germline CDR1 is SEHNR and CDR2 FQNEAQ (reference sequence). V lost 1 base and J lost 2; bases outside the gene matches: 0. CDR3 bases: TGTGCCAGCAGCTTAGGGACAGGGACTAATGAAAAACTGTTTTTT. This sequence encodes CASSLGTGTNEKLFF.

This chain links TRBV4-3 with TRBJ2-3; 8 bases line up with TRBD2. This CDR3 has 15 amino acids. Germline loops: CDR1 LGHNA, CDR2 YSLEER. V dropped 3 bases and J dropped 2; count of bases not matched to a gene: 4. This CDR3 reads CASSHGRAYTDTQYF. CDR3 nucleotides: TGCGCCAGCAGCCACGGGAGGGCCTACACAGATACGCAGTATTTT.

This rearrangement joins TRBV19 to TRBJ1-5; possibly TRBD1 for D (5 bases). CDR1 is LNHDA and CDR2 is SQIVND in the germline V gene (reference sequence). With 7 bases removed from V and 3 bases from J, the gap between germline ends came to 16 bases. The CDR3 extends over 15 amino acids. The CDR3 DNA sequence: TGTGCCAGTATACAAACGGGACTAAACAATCAGCCCCAGCATTTT. It translates to CASIQTGLNNQPQHF.

J is TRBJ1-4 and V is TRBV7-2; possible D gene TRBD1, 5 bases. The CDR3 totals 13 residues. The V gene lost 5 bases and the J gene lost 8 bases, with 12 bases spanning the gap. Germline V lookup: CDR1 SGHTA, CDR2 FQGNSA. CDR3 amino acids: CASSPAGGEKLFF. The CDR3 region has the DNA TGTGCCAGCAGCCCCGCGGGGGGGGAAAAACTGTTTTTT.

The chain combines TRBV20-1 with TRBJ2-7; no definite D call. This CDR3 comprises 11 residues. Between the trimmed V and J ends, which lost 7 bases and 5 bases, there was a span of 12 bases. Per germline, CDR1 DFQATT and CDR2 SNEGSKA (reference sequence). The CDR3 DNA reads TGCAGTGGCCGACACCTACACGAGCAGTACTTC. Protein product: CSGRHLHEQYF.

The gene calls are TRBV11-2 and TRBJ2-5; 16 bases match TRBD2. The CDR3 totals 16 residues. The germline V gene has CDR1 SGHAT and CDR2 FQNNGV. The V segment lost 2 bases and the J segment 5 bases; nucleotides outside the gene matches: 2. CDR3 amino acids: CASSLWGLAGGETQYF. Here the CDR3 DNA reads TGTGCCAGCAGCTTATGGGGACTAGCGGGAGGGGAGACCCAGTACTTC.

The V gene is TRBV19, the J gene TRBJ1-5; tentatively, D is TRBD1 (6 bases). Germline V gene lookup returns CDR1 LNHDA and CDR2 SQIVND (reference sequence). The CDR3 length is 14 residues. Trimming removed 4 bases at V and 6 bases at J, with 13 bases between. The CDR3 loop reads CASSNQGQGQPQHF. The CDR3 coding sequence is TGTGCCAGTAGTAATCAGGGGCAGGGTCAGCCCCAGCATTTT.

This clone has just a few counts. V and J are TRBV7-2 and TRBJ1-4; 8 nucleotides line up with TRBD1. Trimming took 6 bases from V and 10 from J; bases not matched to a gene: 7. Per germline, CDR1 SGHTA and CDR2 FQGNSA. The CDR3 loop spans 13 amino acids. The CDR3 here is CASRRTGLGKLFF. CDR3 nucleotides: TGTGCCAGCAGACGGACAGGGTTGGGAAAACTGTTTTTT.

The rearrangement uses TRBV10-3 and TRBJ2-2, with D possibly matching TRBD2 (5 bases). The CDR3 is made up of 13 amino acids. CDR1 ENHRY and CDR2 SYGVKD come from the germline V gene. V dropped 3 bases and J dropped 7 bases, with 9 bases sitting between them. CDR3 protein: CAISERAGGELFF. CDR3 in DNA: TGTGCCATCAGTGAACGGGCGGGCGGGGAGCTGTTTTTT.

The chain recombines TRBV7-2 with TRBJ2-1; possible D gene TRBD1, 6 bases. The CDR3 contains 16 residues. Trimming removed 5 bases at V and 0 bases at J, with 14 bases between. Per the germline V gene, CDR1 is SGHTA and CDR2 is FQGNSA. The CDR3 reads CASSTSGASSYNEQFF. In DNA form, the CDR3 reads TGTGCCAGCAGCACTTCAGGGGCTAGCTCCTACAATGAGCAGTTCTTC.

V and J are TRBV28 and TRBJ2-2; no clear D gene. The CDR3 runs to 12 residues. CDR1 and CDR2 (germline): MDHEN, SYDVKM. The ends were cut back, 5 bases at V and 3 bases at J, with 4 bases in the middle. The CDR3 bases are TGTGCCAGCAGTGTCTACACCGGGGAGCTGTTTTTT. It yields the protein CASSVYTGELFF.

The CDR3 loop reads CASSLGYGNQPQHF. DNA for the CDR3: TGTGCCAGCAGCTTAGGTTACGGTAATCAGCCCCAGCATTTT. This chain uses TRBV7-6 with TRBJ1-5, with no clear D. Trimming cost V 1 base and J 4 bases, with 8 bases left between them. Germline V gene sequence: CDR1 SGHVS, CDR2 FNYEAQ. The CDR3 runs 14 residues.

The chain has TRBV7-2 and TRBJ2-7; 10 positions match TRBD2. CDR1 is SGHTA and CDR2 is FQGNSA in the germline V gene. The CDR3 extends over 15 amino acids. V dropped 4 bases and J dropped 2; count of bases not matched to a gene: 5. The CDR3 nucleotides are TGTGCCAGCAGCTCACGGACTAGCGGACCCTACGAGCAGTACTTC. Its translation: CASSSRTSGPYEQYF.

This chain connects TRBV4-2 to TRBJ2-2; 10 nucleotides match TRBD2. The CDR3 contains 16 residues. Germline trimming cut 4 bases from V and 7 bases from J; bases unmatched to any gene: 9. Germline values: CDR1 LGHNA, CDR2 YNFKEQ. The CDR3 sequence is CASSLVGTSADGELFF. DNA of the CDR3: TGTGCCAGCAGCCTAGTCGGGACTAGCGCGGACGGGGAGCTGTTTTTT.

V usage is TRBV5-1 and J usage is TRBJ2-1; TRBD2 matches 13 bases. This CDR3 is 17 amino acids long. Germline V gene sequence: CDR1 SGHRS, CDR2 YFSETQ. V lost 5 bases and J lost 9; bases outside the gene matches: 14. DNA of the CDR3: TGCGCCAGCAGGCCTAGACTAGCGGGAGGTCTGACGGGTGAGCAGTTCTTC. Amino acids: CASRPRLAGGLTGEQFF.

The chain recombines TRBV6-5 with TRBJ1-1, with a weak D call TRBD1 (5 bases). V lost 2 bases, J lost 1 base, and 11 bases lay in between. Germline V gene lookup returns CDR1 MNHEY and CDR2 SVGAGI. The CDR3 runs to 15 residues. Here the CDR3 DNA reads TGTGCCAGCAGTTACGGGGTACAGGAGAACACTGAAGCTTTCTTT. Translated: CASSYGVQENTEAFF.

The chain uses TRBV18 and TRBJ1-3; D might be TRBD1 (6 bases). Trimming removed 3 bases from V and 4 bases from J, with 16 bases in between. The germline gives CDR1 KGHSH, CDR2 LQKENI. The CDR3 consists of 16 residues. The DNA for the CDR3 is TGTGCCAGCTCACCCATTCACAGGGAGACGGGAAACACCATATATTTT. Residues: CASSPIHRETGNTIYF.

This chain links TRBV5-1 with TRBJ1-1; TRBD1 aligns across 7 bases. V gave up 1 base and J gave up 5 bases; unmatched junction bases: 8. The CDR3 has 15 amino acids. Germline assignment: CDR1 SGHRS and CDR2 YFSETQ. The CDR3 loop reads CASSLTTGATTEAFF. DNA of the CDR3: TGCGCCAGCAGCTTGACTACAGGGGCAACTACTGAAGCTTTCTTT.

The chain combines TRBV27 with TRBJ2-2, with D possibly TRBD1 on 6 matching bases. The CDR3 extends over 16 amino acids. The V end was cut by 5 bases, the J end by 4 bases, with 17 bases between. CDR1 is MNHEY and CDR2 is SMNVEV in the germline V gene (reference sequence). CDR3 sequence: CASSELTGLGTGELFF. The CDR3 bases are TGTGCCAGCAGTGAGCTCACAGGGTTAGGCACCGGGGAGCTGTTTTTT.

The chain combines TRBV19 with TRBJ2-1; 8 positions match TRBD2. Germline V gene sequence: CDR1 LNHDA, CDR2 SQIVND (reference sequence). The CDR3 length is 16 residues. The ends lost 0 bases at V and 6 bases at J; junction bases unmatched: 7. CDR3 loop: CASSIDRSGSVNEQFF. CDR3 sequence (DNA): TGTGCCAGTAGTATAGACCGGAGCGGGAGCGTCAATGAGCAGTTCTTC.

V is TRBV11-1 and J is TRBJ2-1; TRBD1 is a possible D gene (6 bases). V was pared by 0 bases and J by 13 bases, with 10 bases between. From germline, CDR1 is SGHAT and CDR2 FQDESV (reference sequence). The CDR3 spans 12 residues. This chain's CDR3 is CASSLAWDKQFF. The CDR3 DNA reads TGTGCCAGCAGCTTAGCATGGGACAAACAGTTCTTC.

This chain uses TRBV7-9 with TRBJ2-5; D ambiguous. Germline-derived CDR1 and CDR2 are SEHNR and FQNEAQ (reference sequence). Trimming took off 1 base at V and 1 base at J, with 7 bases between the two ends. The CDR3 sequence is 14 residues long. CDR3 sequence: CASSLEPFQETQYF. Written as DNA, the CDR3 is TGTGCCAGCAGCTTAGAGCCGTTCCAAGAGACCCAGTACTTC.

J is TRBJ1-2 and V is TRBV6-6, with 7 nucleotides matching TRBD1. CDR3 length equals 15 residues. Germline-derived CDR1 and CDR2 are MNHNY and SVGAGI (reference sequence). V lost 3 bases, J lost 4 bases, and 8 bases stayed unmatched. The CDR3 DNA reads as TGTGCCAGCAGTTATGGGGGACAGCAAGTCTATGGCTACACCTTC. This codes for CASSYGGQQVYGYTF.

The chain combines TRBV27 with TRBJ2-2; possibly TRBD1 for D (6 bases). CDR3 length equals 15 residues. Between the trimmed V and J ends, which lost 5 bases and 4 bases, there was a span of 14 bases. Per germline, CDR1 MNHEY and CDR2 SMNVEV (reference sequence). The CDR3 loop reads CASSGFRGVTGELFF. CDR3 bases: TGTGCCAGCAGTGGATTCAGGGGCGTCACCGGGGAGCTGTTTTTT.

V gene TRBV4-2 combines with J gene TRBJ1-4; D gene ambiguous. This CDR3 is built from 13 residues. Trimming shortened V by 0 bases and J by 6 bases, and 5 bases separated the two germline ends. Germline lookup yields CDR1 LGHNA and CDR2 YNFKEQ. DNA for the CDR3: TGTGCCAGCAGCCAAGATTCGGATGAAAAACTGTTTTTT. Translated, it gives CASSQDSDEKLFF.